A selection of T cell receptor beta chains follows, all from one sample in a study of T cell repertoires in cytomegalovirus infection. TCRdb used MiXCR to reprocess the reads, holding one entry per CDR3 protein. The sample includes 500,000 to 600,000 distinct CDR3 sequences, about 15% seen only once; the top ten take about 24%. Sequences were obtained from CD8+ T cells from PBMCs. These TCRs come from a human donor in good health (CMV status not recorded). Some clones in this sample may be carry-over from other donors' samples. The CDR3 runs from the conserved cysteine through the conserved F or W. Fields, in order: CDR3 DNA, CDR3 protein, clone size, J gene, V gene, D gene. D genes are given only for firm matches. Part of the rows lack a size; the others show once, few, many or a class for expanded clones.

cdr3_nt: TGTGCCAGCAGTCATTACATCAGGGGAGAGGGGGACTATGGCTACACCTTC
cdr3_aa: CASSHYIRGEGDYGYTF
clone_size: many
j_call: TRBJ1-2
v_call: TRBV12-3/TRBV12-4
d_call: -

cdr3_nt: TGTGCCAGCAGTTTCGAGACAGGGGTAACCCCCTACGAGCAGTACTTC
cdr3_aa: CASSFETGVTPYEQYF
clone_size: many
j_call: TRBJ2-7
v_call: TRBV27
d_call: TRBD1

cdr3_nt: TGTGCCAGCCGGGACAACCCCTACGAGCAGTACTTC
cdr3_aa: CASRDNPYEQYF
clone_size: few
j_call: TRBJ2-7
v_call: TRBV27
d_call: -

cdr3_nt: TGCAGTGCTAGCGGCGCAGGGACGAATCAGCCCCAGCATTTT
cdr3_aa: CSASGAGTNQPQHF
clone_size: -
j_call: TRBJ1-5
v_call: TRBV20-1
d_call: -

cdr3_nt: TGTGCCAGCAGCTTAGTCGCCAGGGCTGTCTACGAGCAGTACTTC
cdr3_aa: CASSLVARAVYEQYF
clone_size: few
j_call: TRBJ2-7
v_call: TRBV7-9
d_call: -

cdr3_nt: TGTGCCAGCAGTCCTTGGACTAGCGCCAACACCGGGGAGCTGTTTTTT
cdr3_aa: CASSPWTSANTGELFF
clone_size: few
j_call: TRBJ2-2
v_call: TRBV27
d_call: TRBD2

cdr3_nt: TGTGCCAGCAGCCTCGACGTCTATGGCTACACCTTC
cdr3_aa: CASSLDVYGYTF
clone_size: many
j_call: TRBJ1-2
v_call: TRBV7-9
d_call: -

cdr3_nt: TGTGCCACCAGCCTTAACACCGGGGAGCTGTTTTTT
cdr3_aa: CATSLNTGELFF
clone_size: -
j_call: TRBJ2-2
v_call: TRBV15
d_call: -

cdr3_nt: TGTGCCAGCAGCGACTCAACGCGCAACCTGAACACTGAAGCTTTCTTT
cdr3_aa: CASSDSTRNLNTEAFF
clone_size: few
j_call: TRBJ1-1
v_call: TRBV7-9
d_call: -

cdr3_nt: TGCAGTGCCATTGGCTATCTGACTAGTCGGTACGAGCAGTACTTC
cdr3_aa: CSAIGYLTSRYEQYF
clone_size: -
j_call: TRBJ2-7
v_call: TRBV20-1
d_call: -

cdr3_nt: TGTGCCACCAGTGATCCTCTTCTGGGAGGAGATACGCAGTATTTT
cdr3_aa: CATSDPLLGGDTQYF
clone_size: few
j_call: TRBJ2-3
v_call: TRBV24-1
d_call: -

cdr3_nt: TGTGCCAGCAGCTTTAGCGGGGAAGGGTCCTACGAGCAGTACTTC
cdr3_aa: CASSFSGEGSYEQYF
clone_size: many
j_call: TRBJ2-7
v_call: TRBV7-3
d_call: TRBD2

cdr3_nt: TGTGCCAGCAGCTTATGGGACAGGGGGCGGCAGCGCGAGCAGTACTTC
cdr3_aa: CASSLWDRGRQREQYF
clone_size: many
j_call: TRBJ2-7
v_call: TRBV11-2
d_call: TRBD1

cdr3_nt: TGTGCCAGCAGCCCCCCCCAGGGAGTGAACACTGAAGCTTTCTTT
cdr3_aa: CASSPPQGVNTEAFF
clone_size: few
j_call: TRBJ1-1
v_call: TRBV5-5
d_call: -

cdr3_nt: TGTGCCAGCAGTTGGAGGACAGGGGTAGTCTACGAGCAGTACTTC
cdr3_aa: CASSWRTGVVYEQYF
clone_size: many
j_call: TRBJ2-7
v_call: TRBV27
d_call: TRBD1

cdr3_nt: TGCAGTGCTAGAGATCGTGGTAGCGGGAGAACAGATACGCAGTATTTT
cdr3_aa: CSARDRGSGRTDTQYF
clone_size: few
j_call: TRBJ2-3
v_call: TRBV20-1
d_call: TRBD2

cdr3_nt: TGCAGCGTTAATGGACTAGTGAGGCAAGAACGGAATGAGCAGTTCTTC
cdr3_aa: CSVNGLVRQERNEQFF
clone_size: many
j_call: TRBJ2-1
v_call: TRBV29-1
d_call: TRBD2

cdr3_nt: TGTGCCAGCAGTTACAAGAGGACAGGGTCTATCTACAATGAGCAGTTCTTC
cdr3_aa: CASSYKRTGSIYNEQFF
clone_size: -
j_call: TRBJ2-1
v_call: TRBV6-2/TRBV6-3
d_call: TRBD1

cdr3_nt: TGTGCCAGCGGGTCTAGCCGATTACCCTACGAGCAGTACTTC
cdr3_aa: CASGSSRLPYEQYF
clone_size: -
j_call: TRBJ2-7
v_call: TRBV7-9
d_call: -

cdr3_nt: TGTGCCAGCAGCTTCCAGGGGGCAAATTATGGCTACACCTTC
cdr3_aa: CASSFQGANYGYTF
clone_size: many
j_call: TRBJ1-2
v_call: TRBV7-9
d_call: TRBD1

cdr3_nt: TGCGCCAGCAGCTTGGCCACAGGGCTCGAGCAGTACTTC
cdr3_aa: CASSLATGLEQYF
clone_size: -
j_call: TRBJ2-7
v_call: TRBV5-1
d_call: -

cdr3_nt: TGTGCCAGCAGTTTAGAACTATCCGGGGGTGAGCAGTTCTTC
cdr3_aa: CASSLELSGGEQFF
clone_size: many
j_call: TRBJ2-1
v_call: TRBV12-3/TRBV12-4
d_call: -

cdr3_nt: TGTGCCAGCAGTTTATCACAGGGAGAAGGCTACACCTTC
cdr3_aa: CASSLSQGEGYTF
clone_size: few
j_call: TRBJ1-2
v_call: TRBV27
d_call: -

cdr3_nt: TGTGCCAGCAGTGACCCCCCAGGGTGGACTAGCACAGATACGCAGTATTTT
cdr3_aa: CASSDPPGWTSTDTQYF
clone_size: -
j_call: TRBJ2-3
v_call: TRBV25-1
d_call: -

cdr3_nt: TGTGCCAGCAGTTCTTCCCCGGGACAGGACGTATATGGCTACACCTTC
cdr3_aa: CASSSSPGQDVYGYTF
clone_size: few
j_call: TRBJ1-2
v_call: TRBV12-3/TRBV12-4
d_call: TRBD1

cdr3_nt: TGTGCTAGTGGTTCCTCGTCCTACAATGAGCAGTTCTTC
cdr3_aa: CASGSSSYNEQFF
clone_size: -
j_call: TRBJ2-1
v_call: TRBV12-5
d_call: -

cdr3_nt: TGCGCCAGCAACGTCCGGGTCCAAGGCGGCGAGCAGTACTTC
cdr3_aa: CASNVRVQGGEQYF
clone_size: few
j_call: TRBJ2-7
v_call: TRBV5-1
d_call: -

cdr3_nt: TGTGCCAGCAGGGGAGACAGGGAAGAGACCCAGTACTTC
cdr3_aa: CASRGDREETQYF
clone_size: -
j_call: TRBJ2-5
v_call: TRBV27
d_call: TRBD1

cdr3_nt: TGTGCCAGCACTCGGGGCTGGGGCACTGAAGCTTTCTTT
cdr3_aa: CASTRGWGTEAFF
clone_size: many
j_call: TRBJ1-1
v_call: TRBV6-5
d_call: -

cdr3_nt: TGTGCCAGCAGTTTAGGCCAGGACCTTATCATGAACACTGAAGCTTTCTTT
cdr3_aa: CASSLGQDLIMNTEAFF
clone_size: many
j_call: TRBJ1-1
v_call: TRBV12-3/TRBV12-4
d_call: -

cdr3_nt: TGTGCCAGTAGTATTTATAGGGGGCCTAATGAGCAGTTCTTC
cdr3_aa: CASSIYRGPNEQFF
clone_size: few
j_call: TRBJ2-1
v_call: TRBV19
d_call: TRBD1

cdr3_nt: TGTGCCAGCTCGACAGGCAAAGGGCTAGCGGGAGGTTACAATGAGCAGTTCTTC
cdr3_aa: CASSTGKGLAGGYNEQFF
clone_size: many
j_call: TRBJ2-1
v_call: TRBV28
d_call: TRBD2

cdr3_nt: TGTGCTAGTGGTTCGACTAGCGAAGAGACCCAGTACTTC
cdr3_aa: CASGSTSEETQYF
clone_size: many
j_call: TRBJ2-5
v_call: TRBV12-5
d_call: TRBD2

cdr3_nt: TGTGCCAGCAGTTTAACCTGGACAGGGGTCTACGAGCAGTACTTC
cdr3_aa: CASSLTWTGVYEQYF
clone_size: -
j_call: TRBJ2-7
v_call: TRBV27
d_call: TRBD1

cdr3_nt: TGTGCCAGCAGCGAACCCCGGGTTAAGCGGGAGGGCGTCAACGAGCAGTACTTC
cdr3_aa: CASSEPRVKREGVNEQYF
clone_size: -
j_call: TRBJ2-7
v_call: TRBV9
d_call: TRBD2

cdr3_nt: TGTGCCAGCAGTTTAAGGTTCAGGGGCCCTAATGAAAAACTGTTTTTT
cdr3_aa: CASSLRFRGPNEKLFF
clone_size: few
j_call: TRBJ1-4
v_call: TRBV28
d_call: -

cdr3_nt: TGTGCCAGCAGTTACCAGACGGGGCCCCGTGGGGCCATGGGCGGTGGAGGCAATCAGCCCCAGCATTTT
cdr3_aa: CASSYQTGPRGAMGGGGNQPQHF
clone_size: many
j_call: TRBJ1-5
v_call: TRBV6-6
d_call: -

cdr3_nt: TGTGCCAGCAGCTCCCCTACAACTAGCGGGGGTATCAACGAGCAGTACTTC
cdr3_aa: CASSSPTTSGGINEQYF
clone_size: many
j_call: TRBJ2-7
v_call: TRBV7-9
d_call: TRBD2

cdr3_nt: TGTGCCACCAGCACTTCGGGACAGCCCTACGAGCAGTACTTC
cdr3_aa: CATSTSGQPYEQYF
clone_size: few
j_call: TRBJ2-7
v_call: TRBV15
d_call: TRBD1

cdr3_nt: TGTGCCAGCACCTCAAGTGAGGGGTTGGGGACATGGCAGTTCTTC
cdr3_aa: CASTSSEGLGTWQFF
clone_size: -
j_call: TRBJ2-1
v_call: TRBV7-8
d_call: -